This is a list of T cell receptor beta chains from one sample in a study of shared clonotypes between healthy human individuals. The table came from immunoSEQ multiplex PCR; TCRdb's copy has only in-frame clones and leaves some out. The data show millions of clones, with approximately 94% seen just once and around 1.1% held by the top ten. The sequenced sample consisted of naive CD8+ T cells sorted from blood. Receptor source: a man aged 18 to 29 in good health. CDR3s include the opening cysteine and the closing phenylalanine or tryptophan. A D gene is named only where the DNA matches it firmly. A clone size is listed for some rows: how often the clone was seen (once, few, many), or a class if it is expanded.

NA	TRBV5-1	TRBJ2-3	NA	TGCGCCAGCACCTTTCTCTACAACAGGGACGTCGCAGATACGCAGTATTTT	CASTFLYNRDVADTQYF
NA	TRBV19	TRBJ1-6	TRBD1	TGTGCGCCGACAGGGGTGCGTTCACCCCTCCACTTT	CAPTGVRSPLHF
NA	TRBV10-1	TRBJ2-7	TRBD1	TGCGCCAGCAGCGGGGACAGCCTCTACGAGCAGTACTTC	CASSGDSLYEQYF
NA	TRBV28	TRBJ1-5	NA	TGTGCCACAGGGAGCAATCAGCCCCAGCATTTT	CATGSNQPQHF
once	TRBV11-2	TRBJ2-7	NA	TGTGCCAGCAGCATAGGGACGACGGGAGAGCAGTACTTC	CASSIGTTGEQYF
NA	TRBV6-5	TRBJ2-7	NA	TGTGCCAGCAGTTATTCCCCAGACTACGAGCAGTACTTC	CASSYSPDYEQYF
NA	TRBV7-9	TRBJ1-1	NA	TGTGCCAGCAGCTTAGTAGCGGAGCGCACTGAAGCTTTCTTT	CASSLVAERTEAFF
NA	TRBV19	TRBJ2-7	NA	TGTGCCAGTAGTATCGACAGGTACTACGAGCAGTACTTC	CASSIDRYYEQYF
NA	TRBV9	TRBJ2-5	TRBD1	TGTGCCAGCAGCTCCGGGACAGAAGAGACCCAGTACTTC	CASSSGTEETQYF
NA	TRBV27	TRBJ1-1	NA	NA	CASSFGPGMNTEAFF
NA	TRBV27	TRBJ2-1	TRBD1	TGTGCCAGCAGGGACAGGGGGGATTGGGTTGAGCAGTTCTTC	CASRDRGDWVEQFF
NA	TRBV10-1	TRBJ2-3	NA	TGCGCCAGCCTCCTGGGAGGAAATAACACAGATACGCAGTATTTT	CASLLGGNNTDTQYF
NA	TRBV5-6	TRBJ1-5	NA	TGTGCCAGCAGCTTCGGGACAATCAATCAGCCCCAGCATTTT	CASSFGTINQPQHF
NA	TRBV5-1	TRBJ2-1	NA	TGCGCCAGCAGCTTGGTTGTTTTGGGTAATGAGCAGTTCTTC	CASSLVVLGNEQFF
NA	TRBV29-1	TRBJ2-2	NA	TGCAGCGTTGAAGCGTTGACCGGGGAGCTGTTTTTT	CSVEALTGELFF
NA	TRBV5-6	TRBJ2-7	TRBD1	TGTGCCAGCAGCTTCTCTCTGACAGGGGTCGAGCAGTACTTC	CASSFSLTGVEQYF
NA	TRBV5-5	TRBJ1-5	NA	TGTGCCAGCAGCTTGGGGTCAGGCAATCAGCCCCAGCATTTT	CASSLGSGNQPQHF
NA	TRBV29-1	TRBJ1-5	TRBD1	TGCAGCGTTGAGACAGGGGCGCATCAGCCCCAGCATTTT	CSVETGAHQPQHF
once	TRBV4-3	TRBJ2-7	NA	TGCGCCAGCAGCCAAGATGCAGCGGAATACTACGAGCAGTACTTC	CASSQDAAEYYEQYF
NA	TRBV7-6	TRBJ2-7	TRBD1	TGTGCCAGCAGCCCTGGTGGACAGGGGCTATACGAGCAGTACTTC	CASSPGGQGLYEQYF
NA	TRBV5-1	TRBJ2-5	TRBD1	TGCGCCAGCAGCTTGAGGGGACAGGGGAGTGAGACCCAGTACTTC	CASSLRGQGSETQYF
NA	TRBV15	TRBJ2-1	NA	TGTGCCACCAGCTGGGGGCGTTACAATGAGCAGTTCTTC	CATSWGRYNEQFF
NA	TRBV27	TRBJ1-1	NA	TGTGCCAGCAGTACCCCCGGAAACACTGAAGCTTTCTTT	CASSTPGNTEAFF
once	TRBV5-1	TRBJ2-5	NA	TGCGCCAGCAGCTTGGTTGACCCTCGGGAGACCCAGTACTTC	CASSLVDPRETQYF
NA	TRBV5-4	TRBJ2-7	TRBD1	TGTGCCAGCAGCCTGGGACAGGGGCAAAACAGGGAGCAGTACTTC	CASSLGQGQNREQYF
NA	TRBV4-1	TRBJ1-6	NA	TGCGCCAGCAGCCAAGAACGGGTCGTGGCCGGTCAATGGGCCCTCCACTTT	CASSQERVVAGQWALHF
NA	TRBV10-3	TRBJ1-3	NA	TGTGCCATCAGTGAGTCCGGGACTCCGGGAAACACCATATATTTT	CAISESGTPGNTIYF
NA	TRBV6-5	TRBJ2-2	NA	TGTGCCAGCAGTCTGACAGGGGAGCTGTTTTTT	CASSLTGELFF
NA	TRBV6-6	TRBJ2-7	NA	TGTGCCAGCAGTTACGAGGGGCCCAACTACGAGCAGTACTTC	CASSYEGPNYEQYF
NA	TRBV7-9	TRBJ2-5	NA	TGTGCCAGCAGCCGTGATGGGCACCCTGATCAAGAGACCCAGTACTTC	CASSRDGHPDQETQYF
NA	TRBV19	TRBJ1-1	NA	TGTGCCAGTAGTATAGCTTCAGGGACTGAAGCTTTCTTT	CASSIASGTEAFF
NA	TRBV27	TRBJ1-2	NA	TGTGCCAGCAGTTCGGGGGGAAGAGGCTACACCTTC	CASSSGGRGYTF
NA	TRBV5-6	TRBJ2-2	NA	TGTGCCAGCAGCATTCCGGTTAAGGAAGGGAACACCGGGGAGCTGTTTTTT	CASSIPVKEGNTGELFF
NA	TRBV11-2	TRBJ2-7	NA	TGTGCCAGCAGCTTAGAGCTAGCGAGAGGGGATACGAAGCAGTACTTC	CASSLELARGDTKQYF
NA	TRBV28	TRBJ1-5	NA	TGTGCCAGCGTAAGGGGGGGATATAGCAATCAGCCCCAGCATTTT	CASVRGGYSNQPQHF
NA	TRBV5-5	TRBJ1-1	NA	TGTGCCAGCAGCCCCCGGGTGGGTTTGATGAACACTGAAGCTTTCTTT	CASSPRVGLMNTEAFF
once	TRBV4-3	TRBJ2-1	TRBD2	TGCGCCAGCAGCCAAGAACCCCGGGGACTAGCGGGAGTGGATGAGCAGTTCTTC	CASSQEPRGLAGVDEQFF
NA	TRBV4-1	TRBJ1-4	TRBD1	TGCGCCAGCAGCCACCAGGGACAGCAGGCTGAAAAACTGTTTTTT	CASSHQGQQAEKLFF
NA	TRBV11-2	TRBJ1-6	NA	TGTGCCAGCAGCTTAGCTGGGCCCAGCTCCTATAATTCACCCCTCCACTTT	CASSLAGPSSYNSPLHF
once	TRBV27	TRBJ1-2	TRBD1	TGTGCCAGCAGGGGACAGGGGGCCGCTAACTATGGCTACACCTTC	CASRGQGAANYGYTF
NA	TRBV5-6	TRBJ2-3	TRBD2	TGTGCCAGCAGCCAAACTAGCGGGGGGGCCGCAGATACGCAGTATTTT	CASSQTSGGAADTQYF
few	TRBV18	TRBJ2-1	NA	TGTGCCAGCTCACCAGGCCCACCGGATGAGCAGTTCTTC	CASSPGPPDEQFF
NA	TRBV7-9	TRBJ2-3	NA	TGTGCCAGCAGCTTACACGACACAGATACGCAGTATTTT	CASSLHDTDTQYF
NA	TRBV6-6	TRBJ2-5	TRBD2	TGTGCCAGCAGTTACCATCGGCGGGAGCCTTCAGAGACCCAGTACTTC	CASSYHRREPSETQYF
NA	TRBV7-8	TRBJ2-7	NA	TGTGCCAGCAGCTTGCTGGACTTCTCCTACGAGCAGTACTTC	CASSLLDFSYEQYF